Listed here are 5 T cell receptor beta chains from one sample, sequenced in a study of blood T cell repertoires in COVID-19. Sequencing was performed with immunoSEQ multiplex PCR; in TCRdb, only in-frame clones are kept and a portion is missing. The sample holds 350,000 to 450,000 clones, around four fifths seen once. What was sequenced was PBMCs or T cells enriched from blood (not recorded which). The receptors were gathered from a woman aged 45-60 years who had recovered from COVID-19.

J is TRBJ2-7 and V is TRBV5-4, with 10 bases aligning to TRBD2. J was trimmed by 6 bases and V by 0 bases; bases with no gene match: 6. Germline lookup yields CDR1 SGHNT and CDR2 YYREEE (reference sequence). This CDR3 is 15 amino acids long. CDR3 sequence: CASSLVGLAGVEQYF. For the CDR3, the DNA is TGTGCCAGCAGCTTGGTAGGCCTAGCGGGGGTCGAGCAGTACTTC.

The chain couples TRBV4-1 to TRBJ2-1; weak D call: TRBD1 (5 bases). The V and J ends lost 5 bases and 7 bases respectively, with 9 bases between them. In germline, CDR1 is MGHRA, CDR2 YSYEKL. The CDR3 covers 12 residues. The CDR3 loop is CASSSTANEQFF. The CDR3 DNA follows: TGCGCCAGCAGCTCGACAGCTAATGAGCAGTTCTTC.

V gene TRBV5-1 combines with J gene TRBJ2-7; 9 nucleotides match TRBD1. In germline, CDR1 is SGHRS, CDR2 YFSETQ. CDR3 length: 13 amino acids. The V segment lost 4 bases and the J segment 10 bases; nucleotides outside the gene matches: 9. The CDR3 bases are TGCGCCAGCAGCGTGCCGGGACAGGGATCCCAGTACTTC. Translated, it gives CASSVPGQGSQYF.

This chain connects TRBV21-1 to TRBJ2-5; the tabulated D call, TRBD1, remains unverified against the DNA. TRBV21-1 is a documented pseudogene. This CDR3 spans 14 amino acids. The CDR3 DNA is TGTGCCACCTATAAGGACAGGGACCAAGAGACCCAGTACTTC. Amino acid sequence: CATYKDRDQETQYF.

This sequence joins TRBV19 and TRBJ1-2, with 9 bases identical to TRBD1. V shed 5 bases and J 6 bases; nucleotides not matched to a gene: 4. This CDR3 has 13 residues. Looked up from germline, CDR1 is LNHDA and CDR2 is SQIVND (reference sequence). CDR3 sequence: CASSPGTGNGYTF. The CDR3 DNA is TGTGCCAGTAGTCCCGGGACAGGGAATGGCTACACCTTC.